This T cell receptor (beta chain) was observed in a study of blood T cells in healthy people across ages. This clonotype was seen repeatedly, ten times or more. A second PCR of about 6 to 11 cycles used a sample-barcoded 5' primer and a J-beta primer mix. TCRdb reanalysed the 5' RACE reads using MiXCR and keeps one entry per CDR3 protein. Of about 640,000 distinct CDR3 sequences listed, approximately 30% are singletons. Germline lookup yields CDR1 SGHRS and CDR2 YFSETQ. The CDR3 is 15 residues long. V lost 0 bases and J 5 bases, leaving 14 bases between the germline ends. The sample taken for sequencing was blood. This chain connects TRBV5-1 to TRBJ2-5; no reliable D call. This TCR came from a woman of 80 years or more in good health. CDR3: CASSLEGYPTETQYF. For the CDR3, the DNA is TGCGCCAGCAGCTTGGAAGGGTACCCCACGGAGACCCAGTACTTC.